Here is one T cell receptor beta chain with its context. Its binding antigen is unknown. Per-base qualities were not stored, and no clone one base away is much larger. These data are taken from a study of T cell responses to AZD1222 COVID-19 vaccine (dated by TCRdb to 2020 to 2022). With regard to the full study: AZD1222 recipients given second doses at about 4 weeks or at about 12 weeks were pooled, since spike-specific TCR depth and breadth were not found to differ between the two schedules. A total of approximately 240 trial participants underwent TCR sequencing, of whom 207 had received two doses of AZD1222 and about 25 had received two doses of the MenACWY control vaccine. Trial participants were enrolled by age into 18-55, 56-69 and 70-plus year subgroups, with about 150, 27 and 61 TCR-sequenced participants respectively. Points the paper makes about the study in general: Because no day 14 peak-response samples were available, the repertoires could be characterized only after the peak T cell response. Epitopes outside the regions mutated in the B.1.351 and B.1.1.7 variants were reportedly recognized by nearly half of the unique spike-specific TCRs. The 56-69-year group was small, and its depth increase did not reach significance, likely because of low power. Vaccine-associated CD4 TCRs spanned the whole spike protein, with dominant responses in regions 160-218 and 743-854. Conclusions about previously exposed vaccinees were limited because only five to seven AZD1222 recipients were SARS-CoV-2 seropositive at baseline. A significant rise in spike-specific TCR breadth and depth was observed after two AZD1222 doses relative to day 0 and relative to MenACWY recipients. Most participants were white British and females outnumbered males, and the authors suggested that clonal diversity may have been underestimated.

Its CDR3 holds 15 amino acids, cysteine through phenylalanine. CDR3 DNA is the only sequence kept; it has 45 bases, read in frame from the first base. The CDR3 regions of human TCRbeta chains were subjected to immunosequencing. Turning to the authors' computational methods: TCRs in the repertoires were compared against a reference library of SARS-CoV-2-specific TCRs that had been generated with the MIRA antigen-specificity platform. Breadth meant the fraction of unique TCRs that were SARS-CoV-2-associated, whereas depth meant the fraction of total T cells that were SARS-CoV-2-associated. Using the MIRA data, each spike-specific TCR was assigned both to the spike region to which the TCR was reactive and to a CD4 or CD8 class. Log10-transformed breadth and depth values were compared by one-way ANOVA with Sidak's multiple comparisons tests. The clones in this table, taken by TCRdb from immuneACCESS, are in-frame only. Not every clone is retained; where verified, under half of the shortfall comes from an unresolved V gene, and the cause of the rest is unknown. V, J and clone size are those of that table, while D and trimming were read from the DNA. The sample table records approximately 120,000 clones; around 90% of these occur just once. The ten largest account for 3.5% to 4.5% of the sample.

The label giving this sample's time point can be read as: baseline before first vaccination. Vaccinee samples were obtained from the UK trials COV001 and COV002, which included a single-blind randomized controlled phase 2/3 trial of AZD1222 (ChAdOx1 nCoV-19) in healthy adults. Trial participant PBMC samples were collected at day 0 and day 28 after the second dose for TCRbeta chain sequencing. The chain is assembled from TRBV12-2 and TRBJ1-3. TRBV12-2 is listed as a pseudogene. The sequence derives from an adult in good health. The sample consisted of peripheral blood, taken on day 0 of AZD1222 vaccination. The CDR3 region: CASRLASLDGNTIYF. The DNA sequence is TGTGCAAGTCGCTTAGCGAGCCTCGATGGAAACACCATATATTTT.